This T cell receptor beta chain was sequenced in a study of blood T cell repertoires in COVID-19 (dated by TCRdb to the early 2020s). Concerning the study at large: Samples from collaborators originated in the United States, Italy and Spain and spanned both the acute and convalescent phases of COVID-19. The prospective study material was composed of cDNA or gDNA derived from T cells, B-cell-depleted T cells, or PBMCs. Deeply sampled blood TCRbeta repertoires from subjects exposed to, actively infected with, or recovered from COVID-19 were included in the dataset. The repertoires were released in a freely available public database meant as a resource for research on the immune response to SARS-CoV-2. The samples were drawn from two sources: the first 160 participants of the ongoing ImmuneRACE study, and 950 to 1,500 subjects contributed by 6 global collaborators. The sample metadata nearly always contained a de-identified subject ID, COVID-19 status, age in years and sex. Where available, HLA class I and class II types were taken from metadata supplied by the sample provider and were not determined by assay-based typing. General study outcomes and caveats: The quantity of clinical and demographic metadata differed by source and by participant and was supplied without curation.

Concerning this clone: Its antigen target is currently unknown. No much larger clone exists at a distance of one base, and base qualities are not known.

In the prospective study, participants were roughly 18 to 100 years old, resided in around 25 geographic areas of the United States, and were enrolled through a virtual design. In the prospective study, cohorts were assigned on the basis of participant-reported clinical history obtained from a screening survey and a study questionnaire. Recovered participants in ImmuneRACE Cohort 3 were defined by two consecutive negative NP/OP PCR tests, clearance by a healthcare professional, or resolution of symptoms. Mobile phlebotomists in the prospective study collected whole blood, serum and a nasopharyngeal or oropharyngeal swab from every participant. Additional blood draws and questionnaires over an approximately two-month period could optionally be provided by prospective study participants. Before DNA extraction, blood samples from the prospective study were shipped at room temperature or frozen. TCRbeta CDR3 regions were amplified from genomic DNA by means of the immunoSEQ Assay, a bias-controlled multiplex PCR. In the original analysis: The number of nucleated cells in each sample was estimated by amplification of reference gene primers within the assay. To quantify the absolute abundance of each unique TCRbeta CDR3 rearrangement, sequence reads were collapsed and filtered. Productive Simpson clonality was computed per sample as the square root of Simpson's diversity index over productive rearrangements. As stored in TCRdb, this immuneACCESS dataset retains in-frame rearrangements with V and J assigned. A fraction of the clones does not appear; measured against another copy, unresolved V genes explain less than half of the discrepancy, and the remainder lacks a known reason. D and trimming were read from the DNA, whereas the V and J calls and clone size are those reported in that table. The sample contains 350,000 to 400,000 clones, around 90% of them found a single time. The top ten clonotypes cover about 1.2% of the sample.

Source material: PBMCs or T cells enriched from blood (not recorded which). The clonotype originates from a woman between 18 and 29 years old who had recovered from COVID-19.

The CDR3 sequence is CASKGGEIYGYTF. The DNA sequence is TGTGCCAGCAAAGGAGGGGAAATCTATGGCTACACCTTC. The sequence joins TRBV5-4 to TRBJ1-2; the D gene is perhaps TRBD1, on 5 matching bases. A distance of 13 bases separates the germline ends of V and J, which lose 6 bases and 4 bases respectively. From cysteine to phenylalanine, the CDR3 is 13 amino acids long. Only CDR3 DNA remains: 39 bases, in frame from the first base. For CDR1 and CDR2, the germline V gene (reference sequence) lists SGHNT and YYREEE.